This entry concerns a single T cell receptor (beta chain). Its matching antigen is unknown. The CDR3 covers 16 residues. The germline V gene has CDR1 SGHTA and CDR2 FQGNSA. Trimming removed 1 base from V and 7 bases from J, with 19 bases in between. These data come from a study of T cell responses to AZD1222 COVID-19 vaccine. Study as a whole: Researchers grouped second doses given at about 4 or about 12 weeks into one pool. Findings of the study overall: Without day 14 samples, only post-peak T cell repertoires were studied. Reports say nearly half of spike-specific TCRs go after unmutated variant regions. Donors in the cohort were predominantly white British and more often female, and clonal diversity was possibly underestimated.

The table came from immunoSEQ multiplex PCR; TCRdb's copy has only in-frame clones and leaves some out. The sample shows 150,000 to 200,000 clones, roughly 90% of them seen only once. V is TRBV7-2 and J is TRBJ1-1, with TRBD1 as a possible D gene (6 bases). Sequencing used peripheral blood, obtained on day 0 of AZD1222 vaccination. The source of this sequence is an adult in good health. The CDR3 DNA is TGTGCCAGCAGCTTAGTGCTACTCCGGGGGCAAGGTGAAGCTTTCTTT. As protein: CASSLVLLRGQGEAFF. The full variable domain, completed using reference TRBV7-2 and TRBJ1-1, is GAGVSQSPSNKVTEKGKDVELRCDPISGHTALYWYRQSLGQGLEFLIYFQGNSAPDKSGLPSDRFSAERTGGSVSTLTIQRTQQEDSAVYLCASSLVLLRGQGEAFFGQGTRLTVV.